These 32 T cell receptor beta chains were sequenced from one sample in a study of T cells in localized non-small cell lung cancer. TCRdb's table, derived via immunoSEQ multiplex PCR, lists solely in-frame clones and lacks some. The data contain tens of thousands of clones, more than 70% of them singletons. The specimen comprised peripheral blood, sampled before any cancer treatment. The source of these receptors is an older female donor with stage I squamous cell lung carcinoma.

This chain uses TRBV5-1 with TRBJ2-2; D unclear. V lost 0 bases and J 6 bases, leaving 12 bases between the germline ends. The CDR3 loop spans 15 amino acids. Per the germline V gene, CDR1 is SGHRS and CDR2 is YFSETQ. CDR3 bases: TGCGCCAGCAGCTTGGATAGGTCAGGCTCCGGGGAGCTGTTTTTT. Encoded protein: CASSLDRSGSGELFF. The full variable domain, its missing parts supplied by reference TRBV5-1 and TRBJ2-2, is KAGVTQTPRYLIKTRGQQVTLSCSPISGHRSVSWYQQTPGQGLQFLFEYFSETQRNKGNFPGRFSGRQFSNSRSEMNVSTLELGDSALYLCASSLDRSGSGELFFGEGSRLTVL.

V is TRBV4-3 and J is TRBJ1-3; 8 bases match TRBD1. The CDR3 consists of 15 residues. The J segment lost 5 bases and the V segment lost 3 bases, leaving 6 bases of the junction unmatched. Germline CDR1 reads LGHNA; CDR2 reads YSLEER. The CDR3, as DNA: TGCGCCAGCAGCCAGGGGCGGACAGGGAGAAACACCATATATTTT. This gives the protein CASSQGRTGRNTIYF.

The chain links TRBV18 to TRBJ2-1, with D perhaps assigned TRBD1 or TRBD2 (5 bases each). V was cut by 3 bases and J by 5 bases, with 14 bases left in between. The CDR3 runs 15 residues. From germline, CDR1 is KGHSH and CDR2 LQKENI. CDR3: CASSPWGSGNNEQFF. CDR3 bases: TGTGCCAGCTCACCCTGGGGCAGCGGAAACAATGAGCAGTTCTTC.

V and J are TRBV11-3 and TRBJ1-2; D unclear. CDR1 and CDR2 (germline): SGHNT, YENEEA. Trimming stripped 1 base from V and 0 bases from J, with 9 bases between. This CDR3 region has 15 residues. CDR3 coding DNA: TGTGCCAGCAGCTTAGCCCGAACACCTAACTATGGCTACACCTTC. It specifies CASSLARTPNYGYTF.

This chain connects TRBV11-2 to TRBJ2-2; D assignment may be TRBD1 or TRBD2 (6 bases each). CDR3 size: 15 residues. CDR1 is SGHAT, CDR2 FQNNGV, per germline. V was cut by 8 bases and J by 4 bases, with 17 bases left in between. Written as DNA, the CDR3 is TGTGCCAGCGGGGTAGGCGGGACACTCACCGGGGAGCTGTTTTTT. This encodes CASGVGGTLTGELFF.

This clone was counted between two and nine times. This sequence joins TRBV13 and TRBJ1-3, with 7 bases matching TRBD1. The CDR3 has 14 residues. V was pared by 5 bases and J by 6 bases, with 7 bases of the junction left unmatched. The germline gives CDR1 PRHDT, CDR2 FYEKMQ (reference sequence). The CDR3 DNA reads as TGTGCCAGCAGCCCTCCTGACAGGGAAAACACCATATATTTT. It specifies CASSPPDRENTIYF.

V usage is TRBV6-1 and J usage is TRBJ1-3; D not certain. V was cut by 6 bases and J by 7 bases, with 4 bases left in between. Germline V gene lookup returns CDR1 MNHNS and CDR2 SASEGT. The CDR3 spans 10 residues. CDR3 nucleotides: TGTGCCAGCAGGGAGAACACCATATATTTT. It codes for CASRENTIYF.

This clone has only a few counts. The chain recombines TRBV5-6 with TRBJ2-7; 10 bases are a match to TRBD1. CDR1 SGHDT and CDR2 YYEEEE come from the germline V gene. Trimming at V came to 2 bases and at J to 5 bases, leaving 7 bases not matched to a gene. This CDR3 is 15 amino acids long. CDR3 in DNA: TGTGCCAGCAGCTTCCCGACAGGGGGCGCTAACGAGCAGTACTTC. Encoded protein: CASSFPTGGANEQYF.

The chain uses TRBV18 and TRBJ2-7; a possible D gene is TRBD2 (5 bases). The germline gives CDR1 KGHSH, CDR2 LQKENI. V lost 3 bases and J 3 bases, leaving 12 bases between the germline ends. The CDR3 extends over 14 amino acids. CDR3 residues: CASSPGVGNYEQYF. CDR3 bases: TGTGCCAGCTCACCCGGGGTCGGGAACTACGAGCAGTACTTC.

The V gene is TRBV7-8, the J gene TRBJ2-2, with TRBD2 matching over 7 bases. Germline loops: CDR1 SGHVS, CDR2 FQNEAQ. There are 16 residues in the CDR3. Unmatched junction bases numbered 7, after V lost 4 bases and J lost 2 bases. The CDR3 is CASSSIGLGNTGELFF. In DNA, the CDR3 is TGTGCCAGCAGCTCAATCGGACTAGGCAACACCGGGGAGCTGTTTTTT.

J is TRBJ1-1 and V is TRBV29-1; 11 bases are shared with TRBD1. The germline V gene encodes CDR1 SQVTM and CDR2 ANQGSEA. The CDR3 contains 15 residues. Trimming took 3 bases from V and 1 from J; bases not matched to a gene: 4. The CDR3 DNA sequence: TGCAGCGTTGATAGGACAGGGGGCTGGAACACTGAAGCTTTCTTT. Its translation: CSVDRTGGWNTEAFF.

The chain links TRBV30 to TRBJ1-1; no clear D gene. This CDR3 spans 14 amino acids. The germline V and J ends were trimmed by 2 bases and 3 bases, with 13 bases remaining between them. CDR1 GTSNPN and CDR2 SVGIG come from the germline V gene (reference sequence). This CDR3 is CAWSPLPRDTEAFF. DNA of the CDR3: TGTGCCTGGAGTCCCCTACCGAGGGACACTGAAGCTTTCTTT.

The rearrangement uses TRBV11-2 and TRBJ1-4; D unresolved. Looked up from germline, CDR1 is SGHAT and CDR2 is FQNNGV. V was trimmed by 2 bases and J by 10 bases, leaving 14 bases between them. The length of the CDR3 is 14 residues. CDR3 in amino acids: CASSLPDRGGKLFF. The CDR3 nucleotides read TGTGCCAGCAGCTTACCTGACCGGGGAGGAAAACTGTTTTTT.

The rearrangement joins TRBV7-3 to TRBJ2-7; TRBD1 is a possible D gene (5 bases). V lost 4 bases and J 0 bases, leaving 10 bases between the germline ends. Per germline, CDR1 SGHTA and CDR2 FQGTGA. The CDR3 runs 14 residues. This chain's CDR3 is CASSSQESSYEQYF. The CDR3 region has the DNA TGTGCCAGCAGCTCACAGGAGTCCTCCTACGAGCAGTACTTC. Variable domain in full (rest from reference TRBV7-3 and TRBJ2-7): GAGVSQTPSNKVTEKGKYVELRCDPISGHTALYWYRQSLGQGPEFLIYFQGTGAADDSGLPNDRFFAVRPEGSVSTLKIQRTERGDSAVYLCASSSQESSYEQYFGPGTRLTVT.

This clone was picked up one time. This chain uses TRBV2 with TRBJ2-7; TRBD2 aligns across 9 bases. The V gene end was trimmed by 6 bases and the J gene end by 3 bases; junction bases not matched to a gene: 9. The CDR3 loop spans 15 amino acids. Germline V gene lookup returns CDR1 SNHLY and CDR2 FYNNEI. The CDR3 sequence: CASRQLAGFVYEQYF. The CDR3 bases are TGTGCCAGCAGGCAGCTAGCGGGATTTGTCTACGAGCAGTACTTC. Looking up the rest from reference TRBV2 and TRBJ2-7 gives the full variable domain: EPEVTQTPSHQVTQMGQEVILRCVPISNHLYFYWYRQILGQKVEFLVSFYNNEISEKSEIFDDQFSVERPDGSNFTLKIRSTKLEDSAMYFCASRQLAGFVYEQYFGPGTRLTVT.

In its sample, this clone was seen once. The chain links TRBV15 to TRBJ2-1, with 12 bases identical to TRBD1. Trimming removed 3 bases from V and 4 bases from J; junction bases left unmatched: 4. The germline V gene encodes CDR1 LNHNV and CDR2 YYDKDF (reference sequence). The CDR3 loop spans 16 amino acids. CDR3 nucleotide sequence: TGTGCCACCAGCAGGGAGGGACAGGGGGCTTACAATGAGCAGTTCTTC. It specifies CATSREGQGAYNEQFF.

The chain links TRBV29-1 to TRBJ1-2; D gene ambiguous. V lost 3 bases, J lost 6 bases, and 11 bases lay in between. Germline assignment: CDR1 SQVTM and CDR2 ANQGSEA. The CDR3 has 12 amino acids. In DNA, the CDR3 is TGCAGCGTTGAGCCAGGTGGGGATGGCTACACCTTC. Protein sequence: CSVEPGGDGYTF.

The rearrangement uses TRBV11-3 and TRBJ2-2, with D perhaps TRBD2 (6 bases). V gave up 4 bases and J gave up 4 bases, with 13 bases separating them. Germline CDR1 SGHNT, CDR2 YENEEA. The CDR3 sequence is 15 residues long. Here the CDR3 reads CASSSGGALTGELFF. In nucleotides, the CDR3 is TGTGCCAGCAGCTCGGGCGGGGCTCTCACCGGGGAGCTGTTTTTT.

This clone showed up just a few times. The chain uses TRBV7-3 and TRBJ2-5; D gene unclear. Germline V gene data show CDR1 as SGHTA and CDR2 as FQGTGA. The length of the CDR3 is 15 residues. Trimming took off 1 base at V and 2 bases at J, with 11 bases between the two ends. The CDR3 nucleotides are TGTGCCAGCAGCTTAAGTTCGTCGAGACAAGAGACCCAGTACTTC. Translating gives CASSLSSSRQETQYF. The whole variable domain, remainder taken from reference TRBV7-3 and TRBJ2-5, is GAGVSQTPSNKVTEKGKYVELRCDPISGHTALYWYRQSLGQGPEFLIYFQGTGAADDSGLPNDRFFAVRPEGSVSTLKIQRTERGDSAVYLCASSLSSSRQETQYFGPGTRLLVL.

The chain links TRBV7-9 to TRBJ2-1; D ambiguous. The germline V gene encodes CDR1 SEHNR and CDR2 FQNEAQ (reference sequence). With 8 bases removed from V and 5 bases from J, the gap between germline ends came to 7 bases. The CDR3 length is 11 residues. CDR3 in amino acids: CASQLHNEQFF. The CDR3 DNA is TGTGCCAGCCAGTTGCACAATGAGCAGTTCTTC.

This clone has just a few counts. The CDR3 region has the DNA TGTGCCAGCAGCGTAGCTACTCGGGCAGGGACTGAGCAGTTCTTC. This sequence encodes CASSVATRAGTEQFF. The V and J genes are TRBV9 and TRBJ2-1, with D perhaps TRBD1 or TRBD2 (5 bases each). V was trimmed by 0 bases and J by 9 bases, leaving 16 bases between them. The CDR3 extends over 15 amino acids. Germline V gene data show CDR1 as SGDLS and CDR2 as YYNGEE.

The chain links TRBV7-2 to TRBJ2-7; TRBD2 might be the D (5 bases). This CDR3 comprises 14 residues. Germline V gene data show CDR1 as SGHTA and CDR2 as FQGNSA. Trimming took 5 bases from V and 5 from J, leaving 16 bases between them. The CDR3 region has the DNA TGTGCCAGCAGCCCCGCCGAGCGGAGGAACGAGCAGTACTTC. Translated, it gives CASSPAERRNEQYF.

The genes are TRBV4-3 and TRBJ2-7, with D unresolved. With 0 bases removed from V and 2 bases from J, the gap between germline ends came to 11 bases. The CDR3 consists of 15 residues. Germline CDR1 LGHNA, CDR2 YSLEER. The CDR3 region is CASSQDFLPAYEQYF. DNA of the CDR3: TGCGCCAGCAGCCAAGATTTTCTACCCGCCTACGAGCAGTACTTC.

The chain combines TRBV12-5 with TRBJ2-5; 8 bases are a match to TRBD1. Looked up from germline, CDR1 is LGHNT and CDR2 is FRNRAP. Trimming removed 3 bases from V and 4 bases from J; junction bases left unmatched: 25. The CDR3 has 21 residues. This CDR3 is CASGFMDRVRIGSQKGETQYF. The CDR3 coding sequence is TGTGCTAGTGGTTTCATGGACAGGGTTCGTATCGGGAGCCAAAAAGGAGAGACCCAGTACTTC.

In its sample, this clone was seen a few times. The chain links TRBV18 to TRBJ2-7; 9 bases are shared with TRBD1. Germline V gene sequence: CDR1 KGHSH, CDR2 LQKENI. V trimming: 8 bases; J trimming: 2 bases; junction bases outside the gene matches: 13. The CDR3 covers 16 residues. CDR3 sequence: CASNASPGQGTYEQYF. CDR3 DNA sequence: TGTGCCAGCAACGCATCCCCGGGACAGGGTACCTACGAGCAGTACTTC.

This sequence joins TRBV10-2 and TRBJ2-1; D might be TRBD1 (5 bases). The CDR3 is made up of 14 amino acids. V was pared by 2 bases and J by 4 bases, with 9 bases between. The germline gives CDR1 WSHSY, CDR2 SAAADI. DNA of the CDR3: TGCGCCAGCAGTGAGACAGGCCTATACAATGAGCAGTTCTTC. It yields the protein CASSETGLYNEQFF.

The chain employs TRBV11-3 and TRBJ1-2; a possible D gene is TRBD1 (5 bases). CDR1 is SGHNT, CDR2 YENEEA, per germline. CDR3 length equals 15 residues. V lost 1 base to trimming and J lost 4 bases, with 13 bases between them. In DNA, the CDR3 is TGTGCCAGCAGCTTAGTAGTCAGCCAGGGCTATGGCTACACCTTC. Protein sequence: CASSLVVSQGYGYTF.

The rearrangement joins TRBV4-1 to TRBJ2-5; D is possibly TRBD1 or TRBD2 (5 bases each). V lost 4 bases, J lost 4 bases, and 19 bases lay in between. This CDR3 is built from 16 residues. Germline lookup yields CDR1 MGHRA and CDR2 YSYEKL. The CDR3 region has the DNA TGCGCCAGCAGCCTAAGCCCCCAACGGGGCCGAGAGACCCAGTACTTC. The encoded protein is CASSLSPQRGRETQYF.

The chain is built from TRBV2 and TRBJ2-3; D gene unclear. V shed 7 bases and J shed 4 bases, with 9 bases lying between them. CDR1 and CDR2 from the germline V gene are SNHLY and FYNNEI. CDR3 length: 12 amino acids. CDR3 coding DNA: TGTGCCAGCACGGATGTACCAGATACGCAGTATTTT. This encodes CASTDVPDTQYF.

J is TRBJ2-1 and V is TRBV4-1, with 7 bases matching TRBD2. The V and J ends lost 2 bases and 0 bases, in that order; junction bases with no gene match: 10. Per germline, CDR1 MGHRA and CDR2 YSYEKL. The CDR3 is 18 amino acids. The CDR3 DNA is TGCGCCAGCAGCCAACCTAATCGCGGGGGTAGCTCCTACAATGAGCAGTTCTTC. Encoded protein: CASSQPNRGGSSYNEQFF.

The chain recombines TRBV19 with TRBJ2-7; 7 bases agree with TRBD2. V lost 3 bases to trimming and J lost 6 bases; unmatched junction nucleotides: 11. This CDR3 spans 15 amino acids. Looked up from germline, CDR1 is LNHDA and CDR2 is SQIVND (reference sequence). The DNA of the CDR3 is TGTGCCAGTAGTATCGGGAGGCTATCGGGGCCCGAGCAGTACTTC. Translating it yields CASSIGRLSGPEQYF.

The chain recombines TRBV27 with TRBJ2-7, with a possible D match to TRBD2 (5 bases). The V gene's germline CDR1 is MNHEY and CDR2 SMNVEV (reference sequence). The CDR3 totals 13 residues. With 5 bases removed from V and 7 bases from J, the gap between germline ends came to 15 bases. CDR3 region: CASSLGRSREQYF. Here the CDR3 DNA reads TGTGCCAGCAGTCTTGGGAGAAGTAGGGAGCAGTACTTC.